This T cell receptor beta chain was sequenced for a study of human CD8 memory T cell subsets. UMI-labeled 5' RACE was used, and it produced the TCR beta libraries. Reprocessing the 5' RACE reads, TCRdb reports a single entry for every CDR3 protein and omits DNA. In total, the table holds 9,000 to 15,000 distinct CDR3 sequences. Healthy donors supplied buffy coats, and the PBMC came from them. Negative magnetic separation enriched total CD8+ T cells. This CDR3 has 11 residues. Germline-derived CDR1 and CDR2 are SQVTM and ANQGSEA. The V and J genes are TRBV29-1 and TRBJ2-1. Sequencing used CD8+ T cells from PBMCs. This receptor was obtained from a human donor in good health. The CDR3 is CSGASYNEQFF.